This T cell receptor (beta chain) was found in a study of read filtering for tumor transcriptome and immune sequencing. About the study: Transcriptome libraries were built from DNase-treated RNA.

This clonotype was observed many times. Antigen specificity is unknown. The library was built from 400 ng RNA with molecular barcoded adaptors for alpha/delta and beta/gamma chains. Each CDR3 protein gets one entry after TCRdb re-called the reads with MiXCR. The sample holds approximately 90,000 distinct CDR3 sequences; 20% to 25% are singletons and the top ten take over 9.5%. Trimming stripped 4 bases from V and 6 bases from J, with 8 bases between. Germline CDR1 SGHRS, CDR2 YFSETQ. The CDR3 has 13 residues. General study findings and limits: This fraction held mixed bone marrow immune cells after CD138-negative sorting. IR-seq captured clonotypes deeper and more reliably than RNA-seq. About 81.9% of IR-seq clonotypes had a single read, yet these held around 3.5% of reads.

This clonotype was sampled from a donor aged 40 or over with multiple myeloma. The sample comprised a population of CD138-negative cells sorted from bone marrow. The genes are TRBV5-1 and TRBJ1-6, with D uncertain. The CDR3 region has the DNA TGCGCCAGCAGCGGAGACCCTAATTCACCCCTCCACTTT. As protein: CASSGDPNSPLHF.